These T cell receptor beta chains were read from a single sample in a study of T cell responses to AZD1222 COVID-19 vaccine. Assay: immunoSEQ multiplex PCR; the TCRdb copy retains only in-frame clones and omits some. The sample contains approximately 200,000 clones, roughly 90% of which appear only once. Sequenced material: peripheral blood, taken 28 days after the second AZD1222 dose. These receptor sequences come from an adult who received the AZD1222 COVID-19 vaccine. Each CDR3 is given without its conserved first and last residue.

V	J	CDR3
TRBV3-1/TRBV3-2	TRBJ1-1	ASSQLDRLVSF
TRBV7-6	TRBJ2-1	ASSGGSYNEQF
TRBV11-2	TRBJ1-1	ASSLGRGSEAF
TRBV7-6	TRBJ2-7	ASSDPGQAIPFEQY
TRBV2	TRBJ2-7	ASSGLAGVDEQY
TRBV9	TRBJ1-1	ASSALDGENTEAF
TRBV28	TRBJ2-1	ASSILRGVKEQF
TRBV18	TRBJ2-7	ASSPKPGDEQY
TRBV28	TRBJ2-7	ASSLTASLSREQY
TRBV28	TRBJ1-5	ASSSGMGNQPQH
TRBV18	TRBJ1-5	ASSSYRDSHNQPQH
TRBV5-1	TRBJ1-3	ASGGVDGNTIY
TRBV9	TRBJ2-5	ASSVRAGGEETQY
TRBV9	TRBJ2-3	ASSPQGTDTQY
TRBV19	TRBJ1-1	ASSIQPRTEAF
TRBV5-8	TRBJ2-2	ASTKVGGTGSGELF
TRBV30	TRBJ1-3	AWRIVQGAATIY
TRBV12-1	TRBJ1-5	ASSGPESGNQPQH
TRBV9	TRBJ2-5	ASSVLESGRAEETQY
TRBV7-8	TRBJ2-5	ASSLVPGQETQY
TRBV28	TRBJ1-4	ASTPVSTNEKLF
TRBV19	TRBJ1-5	ASSITGPNQPQH
TRBV5-8	TRBJ2-1	ASRGAGLSYNEQF
TRBV11-1	TRBJ2-4	ASSRGIAKNIQY
TRBV6-5	TRBJ1-3	ASTLVAVAGNTIY
TRBV6-1	TRBJ1-2	ASSERGNDGYT
TRBV18	TRBJ1-4	ASSITGTAVATNEKLF
TRBV9	TRBJ2-2	ASSVVGSGTGELF
TRBV6-1	TRBJ1-4	ASSQGGGSNEKLF
TRBV28	TRBJ2-2	ASRYRVYTGELF
TRBV27	TRBJ1-6	ASSYGGPNSPLH
TRBV3-1/TRBV3-2	TRBJ2-1	ASSQEGGYGYNEQF
TRBV4-2	TRBJ1-6	ASSPVQGHFNSPLH
TRBV7-9	TRBJ2-7	ASSLFLEREQY
TRBV7-2	TRBJ1-1	ASSLYQAGEAF